This record covers a single TCR beta chain. V dropped 7 bases and J dropped 5; count of bases not matched to a gene: 5. The CDR3 extends over 12 amino acids. CDR1 SQVTM and CDR2 ANQGSEA come from the germline V gene. These data are taken from a study of shared clonotypes between healthy human individuals. Some clones are missing from TCRdb's copy, which holds only in-frame ones; the method was immunoSEQ multiplex PCR. In the table there are over 850,000 clones, 78% of which are singletons. The genes are TRBV29-1 and TRBJ1-2; 9 bases fit TRBD1. Sequenced: memory CD4+ T cells from PBMCs. Subset of the sample: CD45RA-negative fraction. The clonotype originates from a man younger than 35 in good health. Some clones in this sample may be carry-over from other donors' samples. Here the CDR3 reads CSGTGQGYGYTF. Here the CDR3 DNA reads TGCAGCGGCACGGGACAGGGTTATGGCTACACCTTC.